One sample yielded the 26 T cell receptor delta chains listed below, sequenced in a study of gamma delta lymphoproliferative disorders and STAT genes. TCRdb re-analyzed the multiplex PCR reads via CATT. The data show some 1,000 delta-chain clones, approximately 1.5% seen once. Genomic DNA from isolated PBMCs served as the sequencing template. Sequencing used blood. The source is a human donor in good health.

No V gene was called, and the J gene is TRDJ1; TRDD3, as called in the table, went unchecked against the DNA. The CDR3 runs 18 residues. The CDR3 spells CASLCLPVLGDTGDKLIF. CDR3 sequence (DNA): TGTGCTTCATTGTGCCTTCCTGTACTGGGGGATACAGGCGATAAACTCATCTTT.

The sample holds a few counts of this clone. A single base is all that separates this from a far larger clone, so a read error is likely. This sample includes further DNA sequences coding for the same CDR3. CDR3 in DNA: TGTGCTCTTGGGTTAACCTGGGCACTGGGGGAAGATAGAGTAACCGATAAACTCATCTTT. Protein sequence: CALGLTWALGEDRVTDKLIF. The chain employs TRDV1 and TRDJ1; 9 nucleotides match TRDD3. Germline V CDR1 and CDR2: TSWWSYY, QGS. The CDR3 loop spans 20 amino acids. V was pared by 5 bases and J by 2 bases, with 21 bases of the junction left unmatched.

Many counts were recorded for this clone. With only one base between it and a far larger clone, this is likely a read error. Other DNA sequences of this sample code for an identical CDR3. The V gene is TRDV2, the J gene TRDJ1, with D possibly being TRDD2 (5 bases). Trimming pared 0 bases from V and 5 bases from J, leaving 27 bases between. From germline, CDR1 is GEAIGNYY and CDR2 EKD. This CDR3 has 19 amino acids. CDR3 in DNA: TGTGCCTGTGACACCGTTGGTGCGGATTACGGCTCTTCCACTGATAAACTCATCTTT. Encoded protein: CACDTVGADYGSSTDKLIF.

A word on this clone: This sequence is one base from a far larger clone and is likely a read error. The chain recombines TRDV1 with TRDJ1, with D maybe TRDD2 (6 bases). The V end lost 3 bases, the J end lost 2 bases, and 31 bases lay between the germline ends. Germline CDR1 reads TSWWSYY; CDR2 reads QGS. The CDR3 is 21 amino acids. For the CDR3, the DNA is TGTGCTCTTGGGGACCTCGGCCTTCCACACCGTTTACCACCTACGACCGATAAACTCATCTTT. This sequence encodes CALGDLGLPHRLPPTTDKLIF.

As for this clone: The amino acid sequence in TCRdb belongs to a much larger clone and departs from this DNA's translation at residue 11, likely a sequencing read error; the sequence shown is translated from the DNA. Within the sample, other DNA sequences also encode this same CDR3. The J gene is TRDJ1, the V gene TRDV1; TRDD2 or TRDD3 may be the D gene (5 bases each). The germline CDR1 and CDR2 sequences are TSWWSYY and QGS. V was pared by 4 bases and J by 1 base, with 22 bases between. This CDR3 is 18 amino acids long. The CDR3 region has the DNA TGTGCTCTTGGGGTTCCTCTCCTAGACACTGGACTCACCGATAAACTCATCTTT. It encodes CALGVPLLDTGLTDKLIF.

This clone is medium-sized (0.01 to 0.1%) within its sample. With a far larger clone one base away, a read error is the likely cause. The V gene is TRDV3, the J gene TRDJ1, with 11 nucleotides matching TRDD3. With V trimmed by 5 bases and J by 1 base, 24 bases remained unmatched. This CDR3 comprises 20 residues. The germline V gene has CDR1 TVYSNPD and CDR2 GDNSRS (reference sequence). CDR3 in DNA: TGTGCCGCCTGGGAATTCCCAGGGGTGGGGGATACGTCTTCCACCGATAAACTCATCTTT. It encodes CAAWEFPGVGDTSSTDKLIF.

This clone was detected a few times. The translation of this DNA and the TCRdb protein of a much larger clone differ at residue 11, probably owing to a read error; the protein shown here is translated from the DNA. The chain uses TRDV1 and TRDJ1, with D possibly matching TRDD2 (5 bases). Trimming shortened V by 4 bases and J by 1 base, and 22 bases separated the two germline ends. The CDR3 covers 18 residues. Germline V lookup: CDR1 TSWWSYY, CDR2 QGS. The CDR3 bases are TGTGCTCTTGGGGTTCCTCTCCTAGACACTAAACTCACCGATAAACTCATCTTT. Residues: CALGVPLLDTKLTDKLIF.

In this sample, this clone turned up a few times. The protein TCRdb gives is from a much larger clone and does not agree with this DNA's translation at residue 4, likely a read error; the protein shown here comes from the DNA. The chain joins TRDV3 to TRDJ1, with 7 bases identical to TRDD3. With V trimmed by 2 bases and J by 0 bases, 21 bases remained unmatched. The CDR3 sequence is 19 residues long. Per the germline V gene, CDR1 is TVYSNPD and CDR2 is GDNSRS (reference sequence). CDR3: CAFRVVGTGDQEYTDKLIF. CDR3 DNA: TGTGCCTTTCGGGTTGTTGGGACTGGGGATCAGGAGTACACCGATAAACTCATCTTT.

This clone was detected only a few times. TCRdb pairs this DNA with a much larger clone's protein that differs at residue 11, likely a read error; the protein shown was translated from the DNA. The J gene is TRDJ1, the V gene TRDV3, with 9 bases matching TRDD3. CDR1 is TVYSNPD, CDR2 GDNSRS, per germline (reference sequence). Losses at the gene ends were 5 bases for V and 3 bases for J; bases not matched to a gene: 19. The CDR3 is 17 residues long. CDR3 sequence: CAPFYWGTLNEADKLIF. The CDR3 DNA follows: TGTGCCCCCTTCTACTGGGGGACACTTAATGAGGCCGATAAACTCATCTTT. Filled out from reference TRDV3 and TRDJ1, the complete variable domain reads CDKVTQSSPDQTVASGSEVVLLCTYDTVYSNPDLFWYRIRPDYSFQFVFYGDNSRSEGADFTQGRFSVKHILTQKAFHLVISPVRTEDSATYYCAPFYWGTLNEADKLIFGKGTRVTVEP.

A note on this clone: A far larger clone is one base from this, pointing to a likely read error. The same CDR3 arises from other DNA sequences in this sample as well. The chain combines TRDV1 with TRDJ1; 7 bases are shared with TRDD3. CDR1 and CDR2 from the germline V gene are TSWWSYY and QGS. The CDR3 runs to 17 residues. This chain's CDR3 is CALGDRAETGDTDKLIF. The CDR3 nucleotides read TGTGCTCTTGGGGACCGGGCCGAAACTGGGGACACCGATAAGCTCATCTTT.

As concerns this clone: The translation of this DNA and the TCRdb protein of a much larger clone differ at residue 12, probably owing to a read error; the protein shown here is translated from the DNA. The chain couples TRDV2 to TRDJ3, with 8 bases lining up with TRDD3. The CDR3 spans 18 residues. Germline assignment: CDR1 GEAIGNYY and CDR2 EKD. The CDR3 here is CACDTGGWKSWHTRQMFF. DNA of the CDR3: TGTGCCTGTGACACTGGGGGATGGAAGTCCTGGCACACCCGACAGATGTTTTTC.

No V gene was called, though TRDJ1 was called as the J gene; TRDD3, the table's D call, was not compared with the DNA. CDR3 length: 20 residues. The DNA for the CDR3 is TGTGCTTCATTGTGCCTTCCCCGCTATGACTGGGGGATACAATCCGATAAACTCATCTTT. Its translation is CASLCLPRYDWGIQSDKLIF.

This clone has just a few counts. A read error is the likely source, as a far larger clone sits one nucleotide away. The sample holds other DNA sequences that translate to the same CDR3. This sequence joins TRDV1 and TRDJ4; 9 bases are a match to TRDD3. CDR1 and CDR2 (germline): TSWWSYY, QGS. This CDR3 is built from 16 residues. With V trimmed by 6 bases and J by 3 bases, 14 bases remained unmatched. The CDR3 is CALGFKLLGDSGPLIF. The DNA for the CDR3 is TGTGCTCTTGGTTTCAAATTACTGGGGGACTCTGGACCCCTGATCTTT.

This clone was detected a few times. A far larger clone is one base from this, pointing to a likely read error. Other DNA sequences in the same sample also yield this CDR3. The rearrangement links TRDV1 to TRDJ1; perhaps TRDD3 as D (6 bases). Trimming took 5 bases from V and 0 from J, leaving 37 bases between them. This CDR3 has 23 residues. Germline V lookup: CDR1 TSWWSYY, CDR2 QGS. The CDR3 nucleotides read TGTGCTCTTGGGAGACCTAGAAGCTATCTCCACCTGGACGGAGGATACTACACCGATAAACTCATCTTT. This codes for CALGRPRSYLHLDGGYYTDKLIF.

This clone was picked up a small number of times. The junction does not match germline at one end; this may be a read error. The V call is TRAV38-2/DV8, the J call TRDJ2; D ambiguous. CDR1 TSESDYY and CDR2 QEAYKQQN come from the germline V gene. This CDR3 is built from 16 residues. The CDR3 DNA reads TGTGCTTTCATGAAGCCAATCAATTCAGGAAACACACCTCTTATCTTT. Its translation is CAFMKPINSGNTPLIF.

A remark on this clone: A far larger clone lies a single base away; this is likely a read error. The same CDR3 arises from other DNA sequences in this sample as well. This sequence joins TRDV2 and TRDJ1; D remains unclear. Germline values: CDR1 GEAIGNYY, CDR2 EKD. The ends were cut back, 3 bases at V and 3 bases at J, with 22 bases in the middle. The CDR3 contains 17 residues. CDR3 amino acids: CACDGPGDDFFADKLIF. For the CDR3, the DNA is TGTGCCTGTGACGGCCCGGGAGATGATTTTTTCGCCGATAAACTCATCTTT.

In the case of this clone: TCRdb assigns this DNA the protein of a much larger clone, which departs from its translation at residue 5; this likely reflects a read error, and the protein shown comes from translating the DNA. The gene calls are TRDV2 and TRDJ1; no clear D gene. V was shortened by 2 bases and J by 0 bases, with 18 bases between the two germline ends. The CDR3 runs 17 residues. Germline CDR1 and CDR2: GEAIGNYY and EKD. CDR3 coding DNA: TGTGCCTGTGACAGTCCTGAGGGAACTCCGTACACCGATAAACTCATCTTT. Protein product: CACDSPEGTPYTDKLIF.

As for this clone: Since a far larger clone is one base different, this is likely a read error. Other DNA sequences in this specimen translate into the identical CDR3. The chain couples TRDV2 to TRDJ1; D not certain. The germline gives CDR1 GEAIGNYY, CDR2 EKD. Trimming removed 0 bases at V and 2 bases at J, with 9 bases between. This CDR3 region has 14 residues. The CDR3 here is CACDTVGPTDKLIF. The DNA of the CDR3 is TGTGCCTGTGACACCGTAGGCCCTACCGATAAACTCATCTTT.

As concerns this clone: The protein held in TCRdb is that of a much larger clone and does not match this DNA's translation at residue 13, likely because of a read error; the protein shown is translated from the DNA. The chain recombines TRDV2 with TRDJ1, with D unclear. The V gene lost 0 bases and the J gene lost 1 base, with 23 bases spanning the gap. CDR3 length equals 19 residues. Germline-derived CDR1 and CDR2 are GEAIGNYY and EKD. CDR3 in amino acids: CACDTVGADYGSTTDKLIF. The CDR3 nucleotides read TGTGCCTGTGACACCGTTGGTGCGGATTACGGCTCTACCACCGATAAACTCATCTTT.

This clone was seen more than once but under ten times. The protein recorded in TCRdb matches a much larger clone and deviates from this DNA's translation at residue 14, suggesting a read error; the protein here is obtained by translating the DNA. The chain is built from TRDV1 and TRDJ1; D possibly corresponds to TRDD1 (5 bases). Germline loops: CDR1 TSWWSYY, CDR2 QGS. The CDR3 totals 22 residues. Between the trimmed V and J ends, which lost 2 bases and 8 bases, there was a span of 39 bases. Here the CDR3 reads CALGEENYTWRIKSDNRGKLIF. CDR3 sequence (DNA): TGTGCTCTTGGGGAAGAAAACTATACCTGGAGGATTAAGTCCGATAATAGAGGAAAACTCATCTTT.

A J gene of TRDJ1 was called, though the V gene was not; TRDD3, the table's D call, lacks a check against the DNA. There are 18 residues in the CDR3. In nucleotides, the CDR3 is TGTGCTCTTGGGGAATTCGCACGGGGACTTGGGGGATACGGTAAACTCATCTTT. Protein product: CALGEFARGLGGYGKLIF.

This clone turned up a few times. This chain connects TRDV2 to TRDJ3; 7 nucleotides align to TRDD3. Trimming at V came to 5 bases and at J to 0 bases, leaving 9 bases not matched to a gene. Germline CDR1 GEAIGNYY, CDR2 EKD. CDR3 length: 18 amino acids. CDR3 nucleotides: TGTGCCTGTGCGGAGCTGGGGGGAAGCTCCTGGGACACCCGACAGATGTTTTTC. It codes for CACAELGGSSWDTRQMFF.

This clone is judged medium-sized. A read error is the likely source, as a far larger clone sits one nucleotide away. The J gene is TRDJ1, the V gene TRDV2; D unresolved. CDR1 is GEAIGNYY and CDR2 is EKD in the germline V gene. CDR3 length equals 19 residues. The CDR3 DNA reads TGTGCCTGTGGCACCGTTGGTGCGGATTACGGCTCTTCCACCGATAAACTCATCTTT. It encodes CACGTVGADYGSSTDKLIF.

Concerning this clone: The amino acid sequence in TCRdb belongs to a much larger clone and departs from this DNA's translation at residue 12, likely a sequencing read error; the sequence shown is translated from the DNA. The gene calls are TRDV3 and TRDJ1; 7 bases fit TRDD3. V lost 2 bases and J lost 0; bases outside the gene matches: 21. This CDR3 spans 19 amino acids. Germline CDR1 TVYSNPD, CDR2 GDNSRS (reference sequence). CDR3 DNA: TGTGCCTTTCAGGTTGTTGGGACTGGGGATCAGGTGTACACCGATAAACTCATCTTT. The encoded protein is CAFQVVGTGDQVYTDKLIF. The full variable domain, completed using reference TRDV3 and TRDJ1, is CDKVTQSSPDQTVASGSEVVLLCTYDTVYSNPDLFWYRIRPDYSFQFVFYGDNSRSEGADFTQGRFSVKHILTQKAFHLVISPVRTEDSATYYCAFQVVGTGDQVYTDKLIFGKGTRVTVEP.

On this clone itself: TCRdb shows a much larger clone's protein in place of this DNA's translation, and the two differ at residue 15, likely through a read error; the protein shown is translated from the DNA. The chain is built from TRDV1 and TRDJ1; tentative D call: TRDD2 (5 bases). CDR1 is TSWWSYY and CDR2 is QGS in the germline V gene. This CDR3 contains 18 residues. The CDR3 loop reads CALGERRGFLKYTDELIF. DNA for the CDR3: TGTGCTCTTGGGGAAAGAAGAGGGTTCCTTAAGTACACCGATGAACTCATCTTT.

In its sample, this clone was seen a few times. A read error is the likely source, as a far larger clone sits one nucleotide away. In the same sample, other DNA sequences code for this CDR3. This chain uses TRDV2 with TRDJ1; 7 nucleotides line up with TRDD3. From germline, CDR1 is GEAIGNYY and CDR2 EKD. The CDR3 is 17 amino acids. The CDR3 loop is CACDGPGDDFFADKLIF. CDR3 nucleotide sequence: TGTGCCTGTGACGGCCCGGGGGATGATTTTTTCGCCGATAAACTTATCTTT.